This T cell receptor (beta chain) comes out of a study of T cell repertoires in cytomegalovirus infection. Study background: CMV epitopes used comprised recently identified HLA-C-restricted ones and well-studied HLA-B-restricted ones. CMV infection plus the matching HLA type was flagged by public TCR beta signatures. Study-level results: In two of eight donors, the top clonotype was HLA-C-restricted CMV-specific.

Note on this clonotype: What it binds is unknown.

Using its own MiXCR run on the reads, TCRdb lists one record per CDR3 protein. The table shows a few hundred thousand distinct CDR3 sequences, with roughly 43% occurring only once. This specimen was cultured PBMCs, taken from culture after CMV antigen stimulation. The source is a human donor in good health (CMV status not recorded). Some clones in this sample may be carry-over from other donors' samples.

In DNA, the CDR3 is TGTGCCAGCCGGAGGAGGGGACAGGGGGACTCACCCCTCCACTTT. Protein sequence: CASRRRGQGDSPLHF. The gene calls are TRBV2 and TRBJ1-6; 11 nucleotides align to TRBD1. V shed 8 bases, J shed 10 bases, and the junction held 10 bases outside the gene matches. The CDR3 runs to 15 residues. Germline lookup yields CDR1 SNHLY and CDR2 FYNNEI.